This T cell receptor (beta chain) was profiled in a study of response to subunit inactivated influenza vaccine. Findings and limits, study-wide: Every seasonal influenza vaccination brings in few new T cells, the authors suggested.

Trimming cost V 3 bases and J 6 bases, with 13 bases left between them. This CDR3 contains 14 residues. Germline values: CDR1 SGDLS, CDR2 YYNGEE. Each CDR3 protein gets one entry after TCRdb re-called the RT-PCR reads with MiXCR. The sample contains 280,000 or so distinct CDR3 sequences, less than 25% of which appear only once. About this clonotype itself: The antigen is unknown.

The source of this sequence is a man aged 45-69 years who received an inactivated influenza vaccine. The chain combines TRBV9 with TRBJ2-1; D unclear. The specimen was PBMCs from blood, collected about 20 months after vaccination. The DNA for the CDR3 is TGTGCCAGCAGCGGACCTTTGGACGGCAATGAGCAGTTCTTC. Translated: CASSGPLDGNEQFF.